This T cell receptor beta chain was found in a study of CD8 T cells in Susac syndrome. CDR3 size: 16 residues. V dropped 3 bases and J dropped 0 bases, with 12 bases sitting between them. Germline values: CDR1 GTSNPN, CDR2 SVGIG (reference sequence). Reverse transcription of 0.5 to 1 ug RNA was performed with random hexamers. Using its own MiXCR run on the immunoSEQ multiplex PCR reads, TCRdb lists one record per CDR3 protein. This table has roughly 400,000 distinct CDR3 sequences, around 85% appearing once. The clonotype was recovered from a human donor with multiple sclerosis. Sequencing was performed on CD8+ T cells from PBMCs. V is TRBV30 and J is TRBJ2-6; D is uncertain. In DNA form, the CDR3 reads TGTGCCTGGAGGCTAAGGTGGAGCTCTGGGGCCAACGTCCTGACTTTC. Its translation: CAWRLRWSSGANVLTF.